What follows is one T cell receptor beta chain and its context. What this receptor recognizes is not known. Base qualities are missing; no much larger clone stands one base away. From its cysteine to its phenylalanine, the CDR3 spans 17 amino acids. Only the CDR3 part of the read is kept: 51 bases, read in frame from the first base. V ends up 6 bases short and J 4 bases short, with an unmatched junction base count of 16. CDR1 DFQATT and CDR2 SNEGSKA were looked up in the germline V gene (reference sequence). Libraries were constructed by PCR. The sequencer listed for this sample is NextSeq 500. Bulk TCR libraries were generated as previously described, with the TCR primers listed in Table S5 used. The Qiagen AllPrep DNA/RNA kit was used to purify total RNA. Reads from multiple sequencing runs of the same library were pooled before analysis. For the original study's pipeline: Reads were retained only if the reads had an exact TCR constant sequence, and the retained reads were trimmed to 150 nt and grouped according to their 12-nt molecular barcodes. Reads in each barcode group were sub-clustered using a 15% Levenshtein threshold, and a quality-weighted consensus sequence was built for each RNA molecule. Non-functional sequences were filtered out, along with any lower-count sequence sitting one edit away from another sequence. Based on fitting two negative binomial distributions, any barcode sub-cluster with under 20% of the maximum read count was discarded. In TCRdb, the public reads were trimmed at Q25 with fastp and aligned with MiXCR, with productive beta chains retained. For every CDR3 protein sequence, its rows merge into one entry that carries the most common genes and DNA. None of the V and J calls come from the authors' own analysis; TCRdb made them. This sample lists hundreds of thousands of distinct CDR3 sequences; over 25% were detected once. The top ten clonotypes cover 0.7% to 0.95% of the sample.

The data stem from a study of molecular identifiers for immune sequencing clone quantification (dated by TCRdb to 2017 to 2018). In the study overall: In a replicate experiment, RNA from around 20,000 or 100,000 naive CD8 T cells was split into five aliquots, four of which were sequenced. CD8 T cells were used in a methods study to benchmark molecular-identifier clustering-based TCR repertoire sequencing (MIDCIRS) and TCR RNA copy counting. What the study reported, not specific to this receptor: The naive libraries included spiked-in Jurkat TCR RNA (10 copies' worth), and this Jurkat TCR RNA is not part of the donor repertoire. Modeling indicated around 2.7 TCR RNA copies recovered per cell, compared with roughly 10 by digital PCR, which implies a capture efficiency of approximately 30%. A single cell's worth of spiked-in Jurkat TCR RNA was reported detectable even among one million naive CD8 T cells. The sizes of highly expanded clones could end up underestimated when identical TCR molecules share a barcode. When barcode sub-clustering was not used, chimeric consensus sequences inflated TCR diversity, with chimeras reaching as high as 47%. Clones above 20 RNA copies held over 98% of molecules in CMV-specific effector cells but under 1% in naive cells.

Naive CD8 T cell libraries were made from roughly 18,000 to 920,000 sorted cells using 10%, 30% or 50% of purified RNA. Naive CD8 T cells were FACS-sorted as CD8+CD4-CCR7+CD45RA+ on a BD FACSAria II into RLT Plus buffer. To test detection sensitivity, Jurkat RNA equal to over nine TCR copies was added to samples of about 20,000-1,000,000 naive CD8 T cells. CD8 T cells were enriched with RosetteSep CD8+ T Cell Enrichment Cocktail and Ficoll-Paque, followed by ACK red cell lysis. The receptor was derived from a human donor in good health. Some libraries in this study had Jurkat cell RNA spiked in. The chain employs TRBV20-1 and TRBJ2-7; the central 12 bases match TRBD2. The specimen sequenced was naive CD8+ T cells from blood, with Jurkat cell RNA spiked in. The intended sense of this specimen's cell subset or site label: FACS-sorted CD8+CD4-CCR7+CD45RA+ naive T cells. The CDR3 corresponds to CSAVGQELAGGTYEQYF. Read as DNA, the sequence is TGCAGTGCGGTGGGACAGGAACTAGCGGGAGGAACGTACGAGCAGTACTTC.